This is a list of T cell receptor beta chains from one sample in a study of tumor-infiltrating lymphocytes in oesophageal squamous cell carcinoma. In TCRdb, the PCR reads were re-called with MiXCR into one record per CDR3 protein. The table records approximately 20,000 distinct CDR3 sequences, around two fifths of them present only once. Specimen: esophageal tumor tissue. These receptors originate from a male donor with esophageal squamous cell carcinoma. CDR3s include the opening cysteine and the closing phenylalanine or tryptophan. The D gene is left open where the match is weak. The size entry is marked missing in some rows and otherwise reads once, few, many or a size class.

TRBJ2-7 | TRBV7-8 | - | - | CASSGLLSYEQYF | TGTGCCAGCAGTGGCCTTCTTTCCTACGAGCAGTACTTC
TRBJ2-1 | TRBV6-8 | TRBD2 | - | CASSSPSGSSNEQFF | TGTGCCAGCAGTTCCCCTAGCGGGAGTTCAAATGAGCAGTTCTTC
TRBJ2-1 | TRBV12-3/TRBV12-4 | TRBD1 | - | CASSLRRTGGLNEQFF | TGTGCCAGCAGTTTACGGAGGACAGGGGGCCTCAATGAGCAGTTCTTC
TRBJ2-2 | TRBV7-8 | TRBD2 | - | CASSRLAGATNTGELFF | TGTGCCAGCAGCCGACTAGCGGGGGCGACAAACACCGGGGAGCTGTTTTTT
TRBJ2-1 | TRBV7-2 | - | - | CASSLVRNEQFF | TGTGCCAGCAGCTTAGTCAGGAATGAGCAGTTCTTC
TRBJ2-1 | TRBV12-3/TRBV12-4 | - | - | CASSSLVTGGEQFF | TGTGCCAGCAGTTCCCTCGTCACGGGCGGGGAGCAGTTCTTC
TRBJ2-3 | TRBV7-6 | TRBD2 | once | CASSLGPGLAGVSTDTQYF | TGTGCCAGCAGCTTAGGGCCCGGTTTGGCGGGAGTGAGCACAGATACGCAGTATTTT
TRBJ2-3 | TRBV27 | - | many | CASSFGRGDTQYF | TGTGCCAGCAGTTTCGGAAGGGGAGATACGCAGTATTTT
TRBJ2-5 | TRBV7-9 | TRBD2 | many | CASSLATIAGVRETQYF | TGTGCCAGCAGCTTAGCGACTATAGCGGGAGTTCGAGAGACCCAGTACTTC
TRBJ2-1 | TRBV6-2/TRBV6-3 | TRBD2 | once | CASSYTILAGDDNEQFF | TGTGCCAGCAGTTACACCATCCTAGCGGGGGACGACAATGAGCAGTTCTTC
TRBJ2-7 | TRBV7-8 | - | - | CASSFNNSPLHF | TGTGCCAGCAGCTTTAATAATTCACCCCTCCACTTC
TRBJ1-6 | TRBV11-3 | - | many | CASSHTADSPLHF | TGTGCCAGCAGCCACACGGCGGATTCACCCCTCCACTTT
TRBJ2-2 | TRBV7-6 | - | - | CASSVDRGGTFTGELFF | TGTGCCAGCAGCGTAGACAGGGGAGGGACCTTCACCGGGGAGCTGTTTTTT
TRBJ2-7 | TRBV7-4 | - | - | CASSLGISAAWEQYF | TGTGCCAGCAGCCTTGGAATTAGCGCCGCCTGGGAGCAGTACTTC
TRBJ1-1 | TRBV11-1 | TRBD1 | - | CASSLDRGRVTEAFF | TGTGCCAGCAGCTTAGACAGGGGTAGAGTTACTGAAGCTTTCTTT
TRBJ1-1 | TRBV7-6 | - | - | CASSSTGENTEAFF | TGTGCCAGCAGCTCCACAGGTGAGAACACTGAAGCTTTCTTT
TRBJ2-5 | TRBV7-3 | - | - | CASSLTGGEVETQYF | TGTGCCAGCAGCTTAACGGGCGGGGAGGTGGAGACCCAGTACTTC
TRBJ1-4 | TRBV4-2 | - | - | CASSHKSGGEKLFF | TGTGCCAGCAGCCACAAGAGCGGTGGTGAAAAACTGTTTTTT
TRBJ2-5 | TRBV7-2 | - | few | CASSLVDRETQYF | TGTGCCAGCAGCTTAGTGGACCGAGAGACCCAGTACTTC
TRBJ2-3 | TRBV7-4 | TRBD2 | - | CASSLVLAGGLDTQYF | TGTGCCAGCAGCTTAGTTCTAGCGGGAGGTTTGGATACGCAGTATTTT
TRBJ2-3 | TRBV12-3/TRBV12-4 | TRBD1 | few | CASSLAGTGYSGDTQYF | TGTGCCAGCAGTTTAGCTGGGACAGGGTATTCCGGGGATACGCAGTATTTT
TRBJ2-1 | TRBV20-1 | TRBD2 | - | CSGKTSGGLYNEQFF | TGCAGTGGCAAGACTAGCGGGGGCCTTTACAATGAGCAGTTCTTC
TRBJ2-5 | TRBV7-9 | - | many | CASSLAGGLETQYF | TGTGCCAGCAGCTTAGCCGGGGGATTGGAGACCCAGTACTTC
TRBJ1-5 | TRBV6-1 | - | many | CASTPYRDRGQPQHF | TGTGCCAGCACCCCGTACAGGGATCGAGGACAGCCCCAGCATTTT
TRBJ2-2 | TRBV12-3/TRBV12-4 | TRBD1 | once | CASKGQGPTGELFF | TGTGCCAGCAAAGGACAGGGACCCACCGGGGAGCTGTTTTTT
TRBJ1-3 | TRBV6-1 | TRBD1 | many | CASRKLDRGLTGNTIYF | TGTGCCAGCAGAAAGCTCGACAGGGGGCTAACTGGAAACACCATATATTTT
TRBJ2-2 | TRBV7-3 | - | - | CASTGELFF | TGTGCCAGCACCGGGGAGCTGTTTTTT
TRBJ2-6 | TRBV4-2 | - | many | CASSQDDRIYSGANVLTF | TGTGCCAGCAGCCAAGACGACAGAATCTACTCTGGGGCCAACGTCCTGACTTTC
TRBJ2-7 | TRBV7-9 | TRBD1 | - | CASSLGGRDRVVYEQYF | TGTGCCAGCAGCTTAGGAGGCCGGGACAGGGTCGTCTACGAGCAGTACTTC
TRBJ2-3 | TRBV19 | TRBD2 | - | CASRAAGGPDTQYF | TGTGCCAGTAGAGCCGCGGGAGGCCCAGATACGCAGTATTTT
TRBJ2-5 | TRBV6-6 | - | - | CASSTGGRRGTETQYF | TGTGCCAGCAGTACCGGAGGGCGGAGGGGGACGGAGACCCAGTACTTC
TRBJ1-6 | TRBV7-2 | - | - | CASSFPGWGQYF | TGTGCCAGCAGCTTCCCGGGCTGGGGGCAGTACTTT
TRBJ2-1 | TRBV28 | - | once | CASRERTVDNEQFF | TGTGCCAGCAGGGAGAGGACAGTTGACAATGAGCAGTTCTTC
TRBJ2-3 | TRBV27 | - | few | CASRRTNTGELYF | TGTGCCAGCAGAAGAACGAACACCGGGGAGCTGTATTTT
TRBJ2-3 | TRBV28 | TRBD2 | many | CASSAAGVRLRDTQYF | TGTGCCAGCAGCGCAGCGGGAGTCCGGCTAAGGGATACGCAGTATTTT
TRBJ2-2 | TRBV7-6 | TRBD2 | few | CASSLGGGRADAGELFF | TGTGCCAGCAGCTTAGGTGGCGGGAGGGCCGATGCCGGGGAGCTGTTTTTT
TRBJ1-4 | TRBV7-8 | - | many | CASSPGTGEKLFF | TGTGCCAGCAGCCCAGGGACGGGAGAAAAACTGTTTTTT
TRBJ1-4 | TRBV7-6 | - | - | CASSLGRQVATNEKLFF | TGTGCCAGCAGCTTAGGCCGACAGGTCGCAACTAATGAAAAACTGTTTTTT
TRBJ1-2 | TRBV5-5 | TRBD1 | few | CASSVGTDYYGYTF | TGTGCCAGCAGCGTCGGGACAGACTACTATGGCTACACCTTC
TRBJ2-1 | TRBV28 | - | - | CASSWPGRSIHEQFF | TGTGCCAGCAGTTGGCCGGGACGGTCAATCCATGAGCAGTTCTTC
TRBJ1-6 | TRBV7-9 | - | few | CASSFQGTGNSNSPLHF | TGTGCCAGCAGCTTCCAGGGGACCGGGAACAGTAATTCACCCCTCCACTTT
TRBJ2-7 | TRBV7-2 | - | - | CASSLSGTPEQYF | TGTGCCAGCAGCTTATCAGGGACCCCCGAGCAGTACTTC
TRBJ2-3 | TRBV7-9 | - | many | CASSPTVIDSTDTQYF | TGTGCCAGCAGCCCCACCGTGATAGATAGCACAGATACGCAGTATTTT
TRBJ2-1 | TRBV7-6 | - | - | CASSFAHRELEDEQFF | TGTGCCAGCAGCTTCGCCCACAGGGAGCTCGAGGATGAGCAGTTCTTC
TRBJ2-2 | TRBV10-3 | - | many | CAISENLTGELFF | TGTGCCATCAGTGAGAACCTTACCGGGGAGCTGTTTTTT
TRBJ2-5 | TRBV15 | - | many | CATNPDGRETQYF | TGTGCCACCAACCCGGACGGCCGGGAGACCCAGTACTTC
TRBJ2-3 | TRBV19 | TRBD2 | few | CASSIGSGTSGFPSGTQYF | TGTGCCAGTAGTATAGGATCCGGGACTAGCGGGTTCCCCTCGGGTACGCAGTATTTT
TRBJ2-1 | TRBV7-3 | TRBD2 | - | CASSLGPSGKWGEQFF | TGTGCCAGCAGCTTAGGTCCTAGCGGCAAATGGGGAGAGCAGTTCTTC
TRBJ1-1 | TRBV6-6 | - | - | CASSYRGGETEAFF | TGTGCCAGCAGTTACAGGGGTGGAGAGACTGAAGCTTTCTTT
TRBJ2-1 | TRBV11-3 | TRBD2 | - | CASSLGRSGRGSNEQFF | TGTGCCAGCAGCTTAGGTCGTAGCGGGAGAGGCAGCAATGAGCAGTTCTTC